One and the same sample provided the 15 T cell receptor beta chains below, sequenced in a study of response to subunit inactivated influenza vaccine. Each CDR3 protein is one row after TCRdb ran MiXCR on the RT-PCR reads. Here the sample spans roughly 790,000 distinct CDR3 sequences, 20% to 25% being singletons. Here the sequenced sample was PBMCs from blood, taken less than 6 days after vaccination. The receptor source for this set is a man aged 45-65 years who received an inactivated influenza vaccine.

There are a few counts of this clonotype. The gene calls are TRBV7-2 and TRBJ1-4; D is possibly TRBD1 (6 bases). This CDR3 has 13 residues. V lost 2 bases and J lost 7, with 8 bases in between. The germline V gene has CDR1 SGHTA and CDR2 FQGNSA. In nucleotides, the CDR3 is TGTGCCAGCAGCTTACAGGGGTTTGAAAAACTGTTTTTT. Its protein is CASSLQGFEKLFF. The entire variable domain, with the rest obtained from reference TRBV7-2 and TRBJ1-4, is as follows: GAGVSQSPSNKVTEKGKDVELRCDPISGHTALYWYRQSLGQGLEFLIYFQGNSAPDKSGLPSDRFSAERTGGSVSTLTIQRTQQEDSAVYLCASSLQGFEKLFFGSGTQLSVL.

The chain uses TRBV28 and TRBJ2-7, with D perhaps assigned TRBD1 or TRBD2 (5 bases each). V dropped 8 bases and J dropped 0 bases, with 17 bases sitting between them. Germline V gene data show CDR1 as MDHEN and CDR2 as SYDVKM. CDR3 size: 15 residues. The CDR3, as DNA: TGTGCCAGCGGACTCGGACAAACACTCTCCTACGAGCAGTACTTC. Amino acids: CASGLGQTLSYEQYF.

The chain employs TRBV20-1 and TRBJ2-1, with 7 bases aligning to TRBD2. Germline-derived CDR1 and CDR2 are DFQATT and SNEGSKA (reference sequence). The CDR3 has 15 residues. J was trimmed by 1 base and V by 4 bases; bases with no gene match: 7. The CDR3 DNA follows: TGCAGTGCTACCCAACTAGCGAGTTCCTACAATGAGCAGTTCTTC. Protein sequence: CSATQLASSYNEQFF.

This clonotype was recorded at least ten times. The rearrangement uses TRBV7-2 and TRBJ1-4; perhaps TRBD1 as D (6 bases). This CDR3 spans 13 amino acids. Germline lookup yields CDR1 SGHTA and CDR2 FQGNSA. Trimming took off 4 bases at V and 8 bases at J, with 11 bases between the two ends. In nucleotides, the CDR3 is TGTGCCAGCAGCTCAGGGGTGAGGGAAAAACTGTTTTTT. Protein sequence: CASSSGVREKLFF.

In this sample, this clonotype turned up a few times. The chain carries TRBV6-2 or TRBV6-3 and TRBJ2-1; D is possibly TRBD2 (5 bases). Germline-derived CDR1 and CDR2 are MNHEY and SVGEGT. The CDR3 is 17 amino acids. V was pared by 6 bases and J by 7 bases, with 25 bases between. The CDR3 bases are TGTGCCAGCAGCCAACGGAACAGCGGCCCCCGGGGAAATGAGCAGTTCTTC. Its protein is CASSQRNSGPRGNEQFF.

In this sample, this clonotype turned up a few times. V usage is TRBV24-1 and J usage is TRBJ2-7; D is possibly TRBD2 (5 bases). Trimming stripped 0 bases from V and 6 bases from J, with 14 bases between. Germline V gene sequence: CDR1 KGHDR, CDR2 SFDVKD. The CDR3 has 15 amino acids. CDR3 in amino acids: CATSDLIFAGAEQYF. In nucleotides, the CDR3 is TGTGCCACCAGTGATTTGATATTTGCGGGTGCCGAGCAGTACTTC.

This clonotype was observed a few times. J is TRBJ1-1 and V is TRBV7-4, with D unclear. V was shortened by 4 bases and J by 3 bases, with 21 bases between the two germline ends. CDR1 SGHVT and CDR2 SQSDAQ come from the germline V gene. The CDR3 runs 17 residues. Here the CDR3 DNA reads TGTGCCAGCAGCTCCGCCGGGCCCCAGTGTTGGGACACTGAAGCTTTCTTT. It specifies CASSSAGPQCWDTEAFF. Together with reference TRBV7-4 and TRBJ1-1, the CDR3 gives the full variable domain: GAGVSQSPRYKVAKRGRDVALRCDSISGHVTLYWYRQTLGQGSEVLTYSQSDAQRDKSGRPSGRFSAERPERSVSTLKIQRTEQGDSAVYLCASSSAGPQCWDTEAFFGQGTRLTVV.

The table lists this clonotype with a few counts. The chain joins TRBV7-2 to TRBJ1-6; D may be TRBD1 (6 bases). Trimming took 1 base from V and 7 from J, leaving 11 bases between them. Germline V CDR1 and CDR2: SGHTA, FQGNSA. This CDR3 comprises 15 residues. The CDR3 nucleotides are TGTGCCAGCAGCTTAGGGCTACAGGGAAATTCACCCCTCCACTTT. Its translation is CASSLGLQGNSPLHF.

This clonotype occurred a few times. One end of the junction does not line up with germline, which may come from a read error. The chain couples TRBV5-1 to TRBJ2-1; no definite D call. CDR1 and CDR2 from the germline V gene are SGHRS and YFSETQ. This CDR3 region has 14 residues. The CDR3 sequence is CASSLGNRYNELFF. CDR3 nucleotide sequence: TGCGCCAGCAGCCTAGGTAACCGATACAATGAGCTGTTCTTC.

This clonotype has only a few counts. The rearrangement links TRBV4-2 to TRBJ1-3; D not certain. This CDR3 comprises 15 residues. Germline assignment: CDR1 LGHNA and CDR2 YNFKEQ. The ends were cut back, 0 bases at V and 1 base at J, with 7 bases in the middle. The CDR3 DNA reads TGTGCCAGCAGCCAAGAGCCCGTTTCTGGAAACACCATATATTTT. Its translation is CASSQEPVSGNTIYF.

This chain links TRBV20-1 with TRBJ2-5; TRBD2 matches 11 bases. Trimming at V came to 4 bases and at J to 3 bases, leaving 4 bases not matched to a gene. The CDR3 has 14 amino acids. Germline V gives CDR1 DFQATT, CDR2 SNEGSKA (reference sequence). The CDR3 spells CSATISGREETQYF. The CDR3 nucleotides are TGCAGTGCTACCATTAGCGGGAGGGAAGAGACCCAGTACTTC.

This clonotype was observed a few times. The genes are TRBV7-3 and TRBJ2-7; 7 bases match TRBD2. J was trimmed by 0 bases and V by 1 base; bases with no gene match: 6. CDR1 SGHTA and CDR2 FQGTGA come from the germline V gene. CDR3 length: 16 amino acids. CDR3 amino acids: CASSLMGGGRSYEQYF. CDR3 nucleotides: TGTGCCAGCAGCTTAATGGGGGGAGGGCGCTCCTACGAGCAGTACTTC.

Many counts were recorded for this clonotype. The chain uses TRBV7-9 and TRBJ2-1, with 8 bases aligning to TRBD2. Germline V lookup: CDR1 SEHNR, CDR2 FQNEAQ (reference sequence). CDR3 size: 12 residues. The V gene end was trimmed by 5 bases and the J gene end by 10 bases; junction bases not matched to a gene: 4. This chain's CDR3 is CASSARLAEQFF. Here the CDR3 DNA reads TGTGCCAGCAGCGCCAGACTAGCGGAGCAGTTCTTC.

There are a few counts of this clonotype. The V gene is TRBV20-1, the J gene TRBJ2-2; possible D gene TRBD2, 6 bases. The length of the CDR3 is 18 residues. The V end was cut by 0 bases, the J end by 4 bases, with 21 bases between. The germline gives CDR1 DFQATT, CDR2 SNEGSKA (reference sequence). In DNA form, the CDR3 reads TGCAGTGCTAGAGATCTCTTCGGGAGCAGTGCATCCACCGGGGAGCTGTTTTTT. Its translation: CSARDLFGSSASTGELFF.

The V call is TRBV4-2, the J call TRBJ2-3; D ambiguous. The CDR3 is made up of 12 amino acids. The ends were cut back, 0 bases at V and 7 bases at J, with 5 bases in the middle. Germline V gene sequence: CDR1 LGHNA, CDR2 YNFKEQ. The CDR3 spells CASSQDFNTQYF. For the CDR3, the DNA is TGTGCCAGCAGCCAAGATTTCAATACGCAGTATTTT.